This T cell receptor beta chain was identified in a study of graft-versus-host responses after intestinal transplantation. Study-wide background: Grafts that recipients had were multivisceral, liver-intestinal, or isolated intestinal transplants. The study, taken as a whole, reports: GvH clonotypes were identified within recipient marrow, with a subset emerging first in ileum or blood. Early HvG declines after transplant were associated with peak circulating GvH clone levels.

Notes on this clone: What it recognizes is unknown. Other nucleotide sequences from this sample produce the same CDR3.

The table came from immunoSEQ multiplex PCR; TCRdb's copy has only in-frame clones and leaves some out. The data show approximately 90,000 clones, about 88% seen once. This CDR3 has 12 amino acids. Germline V gene data show CDR1 as GTSNPN and CDR2 as SVGIG (reference sequence). The V gene lost 1 base and the J gene lost 4 bases, with 5 bases spanning the gap. The J gene is TRBJ2-1, the V gene TRBV30; no reliable D call. This receptor was identified in a human donor who was the organ donor for an intestinal transplant. The sequences come from unstimulated CD4+ T cells sorted from spleen or lymph node cells, collected before transplant. DNA for the CDR3: TGTGCCTGGAGTGGGCAGTACAATGAGCAGTTCTTC. Translation gives CAWSGQYNEQFF.